This T cell receptor (beta chain) was found in a study of blood T cell repertoires in COVID-19. Overall study: Nucleic acid was either cDNA or gDNA, and it came from T cells, B-cell-depleted T cells, or PBMCs.

This clone was counted between two and nine times. Deletions cut 3 bases from V and 3 bases from J, with 6 bases between. CDR1 is SGHAT, CDR2 FQNNGV, per germline. This CDR3 spans 13 amino acids. Authors' processing steps: Counts of nucleated cells, estimated from reference gene primer amplification, were obtained. The assay was immunoSEQ multiplex PCR, and TCRdb's table has in-frame clones only and misses some. V and J calls and clone size follow that table, whereas D and trimming were derived from the DNA. Of around 230,000 clones in the sample, roughly 90% were seen once. The gene calls are TRBV11-2 and TRBJ2-1; D is unclear. This receptor was obtained from a young woman with acute COVID-19. Sequences were obtained from PBMCs or T cells enriched from blood (not recorded which). CDR3 residues: CASSFDNYNEQFF. CDR3 nucleotides: TGTGCCAGCAGCTTCGACAACTACAATGAGCAGTTCTTC.